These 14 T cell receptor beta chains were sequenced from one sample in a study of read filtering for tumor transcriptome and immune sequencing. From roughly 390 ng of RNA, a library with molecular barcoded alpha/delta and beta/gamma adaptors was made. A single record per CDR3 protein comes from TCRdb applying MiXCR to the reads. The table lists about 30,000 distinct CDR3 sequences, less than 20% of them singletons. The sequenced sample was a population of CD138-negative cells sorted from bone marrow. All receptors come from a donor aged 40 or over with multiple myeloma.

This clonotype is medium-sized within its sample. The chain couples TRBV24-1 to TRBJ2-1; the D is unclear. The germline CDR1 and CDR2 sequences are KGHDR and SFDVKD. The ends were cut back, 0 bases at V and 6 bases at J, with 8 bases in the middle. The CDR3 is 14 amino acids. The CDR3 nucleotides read TGTGCCACCAGTGATTTGGATAGCCCCAATGAGCAGTTCTTC. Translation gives CATSDLDSPNEQFF.

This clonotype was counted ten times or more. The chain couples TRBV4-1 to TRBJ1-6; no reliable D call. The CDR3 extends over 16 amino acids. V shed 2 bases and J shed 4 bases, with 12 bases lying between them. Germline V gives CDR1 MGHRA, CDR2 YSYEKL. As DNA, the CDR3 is TGCGCCAGCAGCCAACCCCGAAACGGTTATAATTCACCCCTCCACTTT. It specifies CASSQPRNGYNSPLHF.

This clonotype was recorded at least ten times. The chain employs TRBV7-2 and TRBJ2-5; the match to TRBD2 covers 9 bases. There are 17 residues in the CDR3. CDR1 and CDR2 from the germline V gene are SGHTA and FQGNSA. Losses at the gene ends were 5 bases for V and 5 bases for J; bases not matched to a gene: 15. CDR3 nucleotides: TGTGCCAGCAGCGACGGGACTAGCAATATTCCCGGGGAGACCCAGTACTTC. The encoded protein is CASSDGTSNIPGETQYF.

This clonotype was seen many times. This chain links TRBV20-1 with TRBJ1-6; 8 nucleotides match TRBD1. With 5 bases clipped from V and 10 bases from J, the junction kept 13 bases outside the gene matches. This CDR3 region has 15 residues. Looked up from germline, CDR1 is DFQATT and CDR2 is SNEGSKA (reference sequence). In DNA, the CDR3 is TGCAGTGCTGAGGAATTGACAGGGGTAAAATCACCCCTCCACTTT. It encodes CSAEELTGVKSPLHF.

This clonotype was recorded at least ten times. The CDR3 region is CASSQEAGALTGELFF. CDR3 DNA sequence: TGCGCCAGCAGCCAAGAGGCGGGGGCCCTGACCGGGGAGCTGTTTTTT. V gene TRBV4-1 combines with J gene TRBJ2-2; perhaps TRBD2 as D (7 bases). V dropped 0 bases and J dropped 5 bases, with 13 bases sitting between them. The germline gives CDR1 MGHRA, CDR2 YSYEKL. There are 16 residues in the CDR3.

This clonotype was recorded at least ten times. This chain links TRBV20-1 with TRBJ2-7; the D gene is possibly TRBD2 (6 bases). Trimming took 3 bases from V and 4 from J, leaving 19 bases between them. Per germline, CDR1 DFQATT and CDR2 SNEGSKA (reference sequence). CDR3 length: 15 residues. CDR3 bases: TGCAGTGCTAGTGGGCTAGGGACTTCCTTTTACGAGCAGTACTTC. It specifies CSASGLGTSFYEQYF.

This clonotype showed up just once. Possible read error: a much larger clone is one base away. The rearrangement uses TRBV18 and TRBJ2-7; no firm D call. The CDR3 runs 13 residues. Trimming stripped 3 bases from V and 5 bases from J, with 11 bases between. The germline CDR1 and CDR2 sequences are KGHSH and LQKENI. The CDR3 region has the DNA TGTGCCAGCTCACCTTCCACCAACCACGAGCAGTACTTC. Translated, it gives CASSPSTNHEQYF.

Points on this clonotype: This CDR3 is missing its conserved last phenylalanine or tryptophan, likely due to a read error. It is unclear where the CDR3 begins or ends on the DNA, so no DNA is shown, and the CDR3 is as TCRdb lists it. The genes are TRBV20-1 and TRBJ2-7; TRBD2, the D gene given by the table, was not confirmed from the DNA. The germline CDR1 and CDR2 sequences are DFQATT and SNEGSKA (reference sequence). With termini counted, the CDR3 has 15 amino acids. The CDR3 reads CTARDGGRVRYEQDL.

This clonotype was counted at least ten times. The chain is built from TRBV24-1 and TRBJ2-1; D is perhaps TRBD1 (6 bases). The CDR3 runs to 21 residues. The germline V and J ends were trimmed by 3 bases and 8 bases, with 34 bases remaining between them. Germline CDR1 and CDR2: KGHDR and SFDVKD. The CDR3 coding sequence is TGTGCCACCAGTGATAAGACAGGCTGGTTAAGTTGGGTCGGGTTAGTCGATGAGCAGTTCTTC. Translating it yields CATSDKTGWLSWVGLVDEQFF.

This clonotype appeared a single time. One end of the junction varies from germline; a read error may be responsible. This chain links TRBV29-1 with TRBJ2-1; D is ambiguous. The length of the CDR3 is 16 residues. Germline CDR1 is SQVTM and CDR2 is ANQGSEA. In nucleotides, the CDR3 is TGCGGCGTTGCCGCGCCGGGCGTAAGCTCCTACAATGAGCAATTCTTC. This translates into CGVAAPGVSSYNEQFF.

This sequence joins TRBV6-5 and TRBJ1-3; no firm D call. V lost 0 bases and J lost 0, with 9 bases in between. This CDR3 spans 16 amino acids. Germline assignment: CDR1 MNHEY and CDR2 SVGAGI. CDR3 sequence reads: CASSYSSLLSGNTIYF. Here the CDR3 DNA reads TGTGCCAGCAGTTACTCGAGTCTGCTCTCTGGAAACACCATATATTTT.

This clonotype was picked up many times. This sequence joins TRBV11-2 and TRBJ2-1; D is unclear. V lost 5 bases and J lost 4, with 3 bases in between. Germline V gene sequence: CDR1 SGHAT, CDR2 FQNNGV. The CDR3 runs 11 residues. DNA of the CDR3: TGTGCCAGCAGCGTATACAATGAGCAGTTCTTC. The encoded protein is CASSVYNEQFF.

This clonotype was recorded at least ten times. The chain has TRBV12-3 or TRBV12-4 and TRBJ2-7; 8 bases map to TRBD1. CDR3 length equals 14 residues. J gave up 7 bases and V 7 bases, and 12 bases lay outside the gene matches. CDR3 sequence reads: CASMFGQGAKEQYF. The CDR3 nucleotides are TGTGCCAGCATGTTTGGGCAGGGGGCGAAAGAGCAGTACTTC.

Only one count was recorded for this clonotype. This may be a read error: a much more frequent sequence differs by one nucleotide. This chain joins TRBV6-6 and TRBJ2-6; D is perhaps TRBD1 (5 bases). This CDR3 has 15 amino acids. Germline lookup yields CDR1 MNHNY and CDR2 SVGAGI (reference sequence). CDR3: CASSVPRTGANILTF. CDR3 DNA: TGTGCCAGCAGTGTTCCTAGAACTGGGGCCAACATCCTGACTTTC.